This T cell receptor beta chain was sequenced in a study of blood T cell repertoires in COVID-19. Under the authors' procedure: It was from reference gene primer amplification that nucleated cell counts were estimated. Clones were read by immunoSEQ multiplex PCR, and TCRdb kept only the in-frame ones, dropping some. V and J calls and clone size follow that table, whereas D and trimming were derived from the DNA. Of hundreds of thousands of clones listed, about four fifths are singletons. V shed 8 bases, J shed 0 bases, and the junction held 12 bases outside the gene matches. Germline V gene lookup returns CDR1 ENHRY and CDR2 SYGVKD. This CDR3 is built from 17 residues. The sample holds one count of this clone.

The gene calls are TRBV10-3 and TRBJ2-3, with 9 bases that match TRBD2. Sequencing was carried out using peripheral blood. This receptor was obtained from a woman of 80 years or more with acute or convalescent COVID-19. This CDR3 is CAIGEAGGLLSTDTQYF. The DNA for the CDR3 is TGTGCCATCGGGGAAGCGGGGGGCCTCCTTAGCACAGATACGCAGTATTTT.